This T cell receptor beta chain was recorded in a study of molecular identifiers for immune sequencing clone quantification. Previously reported methods and listed TCR primers produced the bulk TCR libraries. TCRdb itself ran the PCR reads through MiXCR, one entry per CDR3 protein. The sample lists 5,500 to 6,500 distinct CDR3 sequences; about 16% were seen once. The V and J ends lost 6 bases and 9 bases, in that order; junction bases with no gene match: 6. This CDR3 is built from 13 residues. Findings of the study overall: Investigators reportedly could detect spiked Jurkat TCR RNA from one cell among approximately 1.1 million naive cells.

In the case of this clonotype: The antigen remains undetermined.

Between 20,000 and 1,000,000 sorted cells, with 10%, 30% or 50% RNA, yielded naive CD8 libraries. Sorting isolated naive CD8 T cells as CD8+CD4-CCR7+CD45RA+ events. The clonotype originates from a human donor in good health. Some libraries in this study had Jurkat cell RNA spiked in. The chain has TRBV12-3 or TRBV12-4 and TRBJ2-1; 9 bases match TRBD1. Sequenced: naive CD8+ T cells from blood, with Jurkat cell RNA spiked in. As for subset: FACS-sorted CD8+CD4-CCR7+CD45RA+ naive T cells. CDR3 in DNA: TGTGCCAGCAGGCCGCTGACAGGGGGTGAGCAGTTCTTC. Protein sequence: CASRPLTGGEQFF.